The clone carrying this T cell receptor beta chain was detected only a few times. Antigen: not known. The data stem from a study of T cells in Graves' hyperthyroidism and ophthalmopathy. Whole-study findings and limits: The blood repertoire included most of the expanded thyroid clonotypes above 0.001.

Regions amplified from RNA transcripts were the TCR beta CDR3 regions. The primer set for the first-round RT-PCR of the TCR CDR3 was HTBI. TCRdb used MiXCR to reprocess the multiplex PCR reads, holding one entry per CDR3 protein. This repertoire shows about 590,000 distinct CDR3 sequences, roughly 14% found once; its top ten account for 6.5% to 8%. The CDR3 has 20 residues. Germline V gene sequence: CDR1 LGHDT, CDR2 YNNKEL (reference sequence). V was clipped by 2 bases and J by 2 bases; unmatched bases: 14. The sample was blood. The receptor was derived from a woman in her 30s with Graves' hyperthyroidism. V is TRBV3-1 and J is TRBJ2-7; TRBD2 agrees at 14 bases. The CDR3 loop reads CASSQNRGTSGRSGTYEQYF. The CDR3 nucleotides are TGTGCCAGCAGCCAAAACCGAGGGACTAGCGGGAGATCGGGGACCTACGAGCAGTACTTC.